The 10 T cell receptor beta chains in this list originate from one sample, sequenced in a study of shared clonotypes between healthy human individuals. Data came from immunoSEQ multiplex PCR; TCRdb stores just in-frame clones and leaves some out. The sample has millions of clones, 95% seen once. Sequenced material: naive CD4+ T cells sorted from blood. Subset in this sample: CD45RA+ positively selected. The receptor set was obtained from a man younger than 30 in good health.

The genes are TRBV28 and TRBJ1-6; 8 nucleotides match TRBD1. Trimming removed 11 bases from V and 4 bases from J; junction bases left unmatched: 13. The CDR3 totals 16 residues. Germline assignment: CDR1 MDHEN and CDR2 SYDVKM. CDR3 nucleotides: TGTGCCTCCCAGTCCGGACAGGGCGGTTATAATTCACCCCTCCACTTT. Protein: CASQSGQGGYNSPLHF.

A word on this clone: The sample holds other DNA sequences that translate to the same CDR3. The CDR3 protein is CASSHPNLNTEAFF. In DNA, the CDR3 is TGCGCCAGCAGCCACCCTAACTTGAACACTGAAGCTTTCTTT. The chain couples TRBV4-1 to TRBJ1-1; D remains ambiguous. Trimming cost V 3 bases and J 0 bases, with 8 bases left between them. Germline V gene data show CDR1 as MGHRA and CDR2 as YSYEKL. CDR3 length: 14 amino acids.

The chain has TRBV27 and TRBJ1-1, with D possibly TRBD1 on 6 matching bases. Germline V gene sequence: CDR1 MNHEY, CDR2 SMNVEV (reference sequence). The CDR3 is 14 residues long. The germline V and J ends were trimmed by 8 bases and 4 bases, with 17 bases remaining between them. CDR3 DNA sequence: TGTGCCAGCGGGCTGAGGGGGAGAGCCACTGAAGCTTTCTTT. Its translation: CASGLRGRATEAFF.

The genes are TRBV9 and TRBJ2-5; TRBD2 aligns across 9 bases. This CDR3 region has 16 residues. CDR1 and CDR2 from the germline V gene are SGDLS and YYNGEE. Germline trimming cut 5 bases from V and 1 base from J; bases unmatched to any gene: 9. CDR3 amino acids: CASSDVAGAVQETQYF. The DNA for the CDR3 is TGTGCCAGCAGTGACGTAGCGGGAGCTGTCCAAGAGACCCAGTACTTC.

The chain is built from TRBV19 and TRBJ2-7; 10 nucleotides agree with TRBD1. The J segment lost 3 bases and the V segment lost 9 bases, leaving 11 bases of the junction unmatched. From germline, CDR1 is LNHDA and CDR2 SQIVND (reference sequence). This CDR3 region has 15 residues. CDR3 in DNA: TGTGCCAGCAAACCCACAGGACAGGGGGGCTACGAGCAGTACTTC. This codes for CASKPTGQGGYEQYF.

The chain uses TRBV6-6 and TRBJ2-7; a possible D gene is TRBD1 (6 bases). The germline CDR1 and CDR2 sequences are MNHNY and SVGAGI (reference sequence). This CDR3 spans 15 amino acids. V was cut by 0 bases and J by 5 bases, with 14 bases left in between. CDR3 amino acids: CASSYSTTGVHEQYF. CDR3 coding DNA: TGTGCCAGCAGTTACTCGACGACAGGTGTCCACGAGCAGTACTTC.

The CDR3 here is CASSWAQDTQYF. Here the CDR3 DNA reads TGTGCCAGCAGTTGGGCCCAAGATACGCAGTATTTT. J is TRBJ2-3 and V is TRBV28; D remains unclear. This CDR3 is 12 amino acids long. Trimming removed 4 bases at V and 5 bases at J, with 7 bases between. Germline CDR1 is MDHEN and CDR2 is SYDVKM.

CDR3 amino acids: CASSLSGGGPDTQYF. The DNA of the CDR3 is TGTGCCAGCAGCTTGAGCGGGGGTGGGCCAGATACGCAGTATTTT. The rearrangement links TRBV5-6 to TRBJ2-3; TRBD2 aligns across 8 bases. V trimming: 1 base; J trimming: 4 bases; junction bases outside the gene matches: 5. Looked up from germline, CDR1 is SGHDT and CDR2 is YYEEEE. The length of the CDR3 is 15 residues.

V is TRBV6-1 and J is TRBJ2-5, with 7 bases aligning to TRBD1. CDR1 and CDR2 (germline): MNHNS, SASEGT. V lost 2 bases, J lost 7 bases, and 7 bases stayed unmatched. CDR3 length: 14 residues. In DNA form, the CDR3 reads TGTGCCAGCAGTGAACAGGGGGAGAGGGGGACCCAGTACTTC. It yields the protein CASSEQGERGTQYF.

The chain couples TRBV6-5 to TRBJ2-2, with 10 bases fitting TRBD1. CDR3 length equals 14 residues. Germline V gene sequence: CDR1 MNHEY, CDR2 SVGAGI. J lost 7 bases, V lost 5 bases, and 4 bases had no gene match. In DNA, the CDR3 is TGTGCCAGCAGTCCGACAGGGGGCTTCGGGGAGCTGTTTTTT. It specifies CASSPTGGFGELFF.